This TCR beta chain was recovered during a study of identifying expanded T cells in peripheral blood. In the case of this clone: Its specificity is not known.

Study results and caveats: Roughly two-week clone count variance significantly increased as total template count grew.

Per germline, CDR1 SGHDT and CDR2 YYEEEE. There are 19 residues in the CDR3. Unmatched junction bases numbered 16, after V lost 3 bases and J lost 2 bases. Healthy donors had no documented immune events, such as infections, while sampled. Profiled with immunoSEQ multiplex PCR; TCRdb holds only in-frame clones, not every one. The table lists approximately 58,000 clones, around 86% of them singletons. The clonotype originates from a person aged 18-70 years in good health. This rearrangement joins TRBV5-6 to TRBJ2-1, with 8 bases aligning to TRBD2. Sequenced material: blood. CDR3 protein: CASSCWAGGCGPPYNEQFF. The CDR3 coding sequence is TGTGCCAGCAGCTGTTGGGCGGGGGGATGTGGACCCCCCTACAATGAGCAGTTCTTC. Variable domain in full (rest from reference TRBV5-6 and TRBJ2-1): DAGVTQSPTHLIKTRGQQVTLRCSPKSGHDTVSWYQQALGQGPQFIFQYYEEEERQRGNFPDRFSGHQFPNYSSELNVNALLLGDSALYLCASSCWAGGCGPPYNEQFFGPGTRLTVL.